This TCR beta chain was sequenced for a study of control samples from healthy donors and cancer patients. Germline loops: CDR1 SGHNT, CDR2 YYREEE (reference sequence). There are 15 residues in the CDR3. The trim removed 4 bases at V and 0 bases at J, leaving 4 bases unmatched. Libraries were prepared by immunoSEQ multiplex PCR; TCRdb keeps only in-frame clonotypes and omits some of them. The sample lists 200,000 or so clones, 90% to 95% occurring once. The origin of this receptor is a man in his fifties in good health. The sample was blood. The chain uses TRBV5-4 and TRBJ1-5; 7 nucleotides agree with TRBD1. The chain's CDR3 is CASSAGTASNQPQHF. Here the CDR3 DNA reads TGTGCCAGCAGCGCCGGGACAGCTAGCAATCAGCCCCAGCATTTT.